Listed below are T cell receptor beta chains from one sample, sequenced in a study of blood T cell repertoires in COVID-19. Profiled with immunoSEQ multiplex PCR; TCRdb holds only in-frame clones, not every one. The data contain under 60,000 clones, approximately 82% of them seen just once; the ten biggest clones take up less than 5.5%. The sequenced sample was peripheral blood. The receptors were sampled from a human donor in a cohort sampled during active COVID-19. Each CDR3 is given with its conserved first and last residue. D genes are given only for firm matches. Some rows mark clone size as missing; the rest say once, few, many or name a class of expanded clone.

V gene	J gene	D gene	clone size	CDR3 DNA	CDR3 protein
TRBV6-5	TRBJ1-6	-	-	TGTGCCAGCAGTTTAAGGAGGGGCGGTTCACCCCTCCACTTT	CASSLRRGGSPLHF
TRBV10-3	TRBJ2-2	-	medium-sized	TGTGCCATCGGATCGACAGATCGGGAGCTGTTTTTT	CAIGSTDRELFF
TRBV5-1	TRBJ2-1	TRBD1	-	TGCGCCAGCAGCTTCCAAGGGACAGGGGAAAATGAGCAGTTCTTC	CASSFQGTGENEQFF
TRBV7-8	TRBJ1-6	-	-	TGTGCCAGCAGCCCTGGAGGGGTATTTGACAATTCACCCCTCCACTTT	CASSPGGVFDNSPLHF
TRBV20-1	TRBJ2-2	-	-	TGCAGTGCTAGTGGTCCGGGACAACCGAACACCGGGGAGCTGTTTTTT	CSASGPGQPNTGELFF
TRBV6-4	TRBJ1-1	-	-	TGTGCCAGCAGTCTTGGCGGGAACACTGAAGCTTTCTTT	CASSLGGNTEAFF
TRBV9	TRBJ2-1	TRBD2	-	TGTGCCAGCAGCGTAACTACTAGCGGGGGGGCCGGCTACAATGAGCAGTTCTTC	CASSVTTSGGAGYNEQFF
TRBV4-3	TRBJ2-5	TRBD2	once	TGCGCCAGCAGCCAAGATCACGTAGCGGGGGATCAAGAGACCCAGTACTTC	CASSQDHVAGDQETQYF
TRBV7-8	TRBJ2-7	-	-	TGTGCCAGCAGCCCCTATATCTACGAGCAGTACTTC	CASSPYIYEQYF
TRBV9	TRBJ1-2	TRBD1	-	TGTGCCAGCAGCGAGGCCCCCAGGGGGCAGAATGGCTACACCTTC	CASSEAPRGQNGYTF
TRBV6-5	TRBJ2-7	TRBD1	-	TGTGCCAGCAGTTATACGGGACAGGGAGCCGAGCAGTACTTC	CASSYTGQGAEQYF
TRBV19	TRBJ2-2	-	-	TGTGCCAGTAGCAAGTGGGAGGCCGGGGAGCTGTTTTTT	CASSKWEAGELFF
TRBV27	TRBJ1-2	TRBD1	-	TGTGCCAGCAGTTTCAACAGGGGTCACTATGGCTACACCTTC	CASSFNRGHYGYTF
TRBV28	TRBJ1-1	TRBD1	-	TGTGCCAGCAGAGAGGGACAGCCGGGGACTGAAGCTTTCTTT	CASREGQPGTEAFF
TRBV7-8	TRBJ2-7	TRBD2	-	TGTGCCAGCAGCTTAGGGACTAGCGCCACCTACGAGCAGTACTTC	CASSLGTSATYEQYF
TRBV5-1	TRBJ2-1	-	-	TGCGCCAGCAGCTTGGAGGGGGCCGGGAGTAGGTTCTTC	CASSLEGAGSRFF
TRBV4-1	TRBJ2-2	TRBD1	-	TGCGCCAGCAGCCACGGACAGGGCCCCGCCGGGGAGCTGTTTTTT	CASSHGQGPAGELFF
TRBV7-9	TRBJ1-1	-	-	TGTGCCAGCAGCGTAACAGGAAGTAGAGCTTTCTTT	CASSVTGSRAFF